Included here is one T cell receptor (beta chain) sequence, with context. The antigen is not known. Assay used: immunoSEQ multiplex PCR; TCRdb lists only in-frame clones, some missing. This table holds approximately 79,000 clones, 82% found once. The time point here: blood 2 weeks post-SBRT. Noted treatment: 15 Gy SBRT to primary tumor, nephrectomy 4 weeks later. The data were taken from a study of radiation and T cells in renal cell carcinoma. Study results and limitations: Without pretreatment biopsies, baseline tumor clonotype presence was undetermined.

The CDR3 runs 14 residues. Trimming took off 4 bases at V and 5 bases at J, with 13 bases between the two ends. The germline gives CDR1 SEHNR, CDR2 FQNEAQ (reference sequence). The receptor was isolated from a man aged 55 to 70 with renal cell carcinoma. Sequencing was performed on blood, taken from a patient whose treatment included radiotherapy and nephrectomy. The V gene is TRBV7-9, the J gene TRBJ2-3; either TRBD1 or TRBD2 may supply D (6 bases each). This CDR3 reads CASSSGKGGDTQYF. CDR3 nucleotide sequence: TGTGCCAGCAGCTCTGGGAAGGGGGGAGATACGCAGTATTTT.